What follows describes a single TCR beta chain. Its antigen remains unidentified. These data are taken from a study of T cell responses to AZD1222 COVID-19 vaccine. Whole-study findings and limits: Baseline seropositivity occurred in only a handful of AZD1222 recipients.

TCRdb keeps only in-frame clones here, not all; method: immunoSEQ multiplex PCR. Of around 87,000 clones listed, approximately 92% are singletons. V shed 2 bases and J shed 4 bases, with 13 bases lying between them. The CDR3 totals 15 residues. Germline CDR1 reads SGHAT; CDR2 reads FQNNGV. The clonotype originates from an adult who received the AZD1222 COVID-19 vaccine. The sample was peripheral blood, taken 28 days after the second AZD1222 dose. The genes are TRBV11-2 and TRBJ2-3; perhaps TRBD1 as D (6 bases). This CDR3 reads CASSLNNWGPDTQYF. As DNA, the CDR3 is TGTGCCAGCAGCTTAAACAATTGGGGGCCAGATACGCAGTATTTT.